The clone carrying this TCR beta chain was picked up many times. Its cognate antigen is unknown. All patients, having had no prior chemotherapy, radiotherapy or other malignancies, were node-negative on CT and PET/CT. Blood was drawn (roughly 6 milliliters of peripheral blood) at each of two time points. Multiplex PCR, run in two rounds, amplified TCR beta CDR3 from genomic DNA. Each TRBV and TRBJ gene had its own primer in the first PCR round. TCRdb reprocessed the multiplex PCR reads via MiXCR and lists one record per CDR3 protein. This sample has some 34,000 distinct CDR3 sequences, with 25% to 40% found just once. The record originates from a study of prognosis after radiotherapy for stage I lung cancer. Study-level background: Concurrent therapy was given to no patient receiving stereotactic body radiotherapy.

The CDR3 has 13 amino acids. V dropped 6 bases and J dropped 1 base, with 9 bases sitting between them. The germline V gene encodes CDR1 SNHLY and CDR2 FYNNEI. Study-level findings and limits: TRBV and TRBJ gene usage reportedly differed between patients with and without metastases.

This rearrangement joins TRBV2 to TRBJ1-1; D call uncertain. The sample here was PBMCs, taken before or after stereotactic body radiation therapy (not recorded which). This TCR was recovered from a donor at least 50 years old with non-small cell lung cancer. The CDR3 nucleotides read TGTGCCAGCAGGTTGACCCCGAACACTGAAGCTTTCTTT. The encoded protein is CASRLTPNTEAFF.